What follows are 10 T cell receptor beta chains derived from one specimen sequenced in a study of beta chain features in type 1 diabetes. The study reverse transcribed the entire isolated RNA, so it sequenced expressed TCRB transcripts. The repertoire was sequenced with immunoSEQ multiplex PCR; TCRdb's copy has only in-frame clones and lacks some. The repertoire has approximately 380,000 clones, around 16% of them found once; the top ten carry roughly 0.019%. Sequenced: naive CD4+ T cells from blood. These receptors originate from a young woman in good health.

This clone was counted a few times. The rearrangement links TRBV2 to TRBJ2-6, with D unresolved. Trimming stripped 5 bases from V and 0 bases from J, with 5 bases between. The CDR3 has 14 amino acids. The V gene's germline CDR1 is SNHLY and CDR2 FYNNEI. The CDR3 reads CASSLLSGANVLTF. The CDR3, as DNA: TGTGCCAGCAGTCTACTCTCTGGGGCCAACGTCCTGACTTTC.

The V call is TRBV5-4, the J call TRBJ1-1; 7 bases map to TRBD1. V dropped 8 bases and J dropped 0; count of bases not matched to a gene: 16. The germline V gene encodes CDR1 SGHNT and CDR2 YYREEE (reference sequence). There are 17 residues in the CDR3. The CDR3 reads CASRRSRDRTLNTEAFF. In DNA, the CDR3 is TGTGCCAGTCGTCGTAGCCGGGACAGAACCCTGAACACTGAAGCTTTCTTT.

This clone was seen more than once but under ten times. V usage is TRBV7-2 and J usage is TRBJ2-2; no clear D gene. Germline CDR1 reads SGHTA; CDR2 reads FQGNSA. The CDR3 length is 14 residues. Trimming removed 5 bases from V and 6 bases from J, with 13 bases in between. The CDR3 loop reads CASSPQVGAGELFF. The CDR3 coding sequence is TGTGCCAGCAGCCCCCAGGTGGGCGCCGGGGAGCTGTTTTTT. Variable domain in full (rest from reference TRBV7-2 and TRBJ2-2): GAGVSQSPSNKVTEKGKDVELRCDPISGHTALYWYRQSLGQGLEFLIYFQGNSAPDKSGLPSDRFSAERTGGSVSTLTIQRTQQEDSAVYLCASSPQVGAGELFFGEGSRLTVL.

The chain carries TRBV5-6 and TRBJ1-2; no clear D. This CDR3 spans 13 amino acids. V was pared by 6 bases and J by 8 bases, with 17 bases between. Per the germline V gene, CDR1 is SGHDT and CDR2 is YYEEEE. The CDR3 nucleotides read TGTGCCAGCACCCTGAGGGCCGCGGCCGGCTACACCTTC. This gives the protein CASTLRAAAGYTF.

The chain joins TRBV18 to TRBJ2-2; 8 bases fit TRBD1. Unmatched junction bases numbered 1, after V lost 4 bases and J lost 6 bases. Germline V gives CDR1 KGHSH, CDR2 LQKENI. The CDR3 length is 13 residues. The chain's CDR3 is CASSQTGAGELFF. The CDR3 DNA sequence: TGTGCCAGCTCACAGACAGGGGCCGGGGAGCTGTTTTTT.

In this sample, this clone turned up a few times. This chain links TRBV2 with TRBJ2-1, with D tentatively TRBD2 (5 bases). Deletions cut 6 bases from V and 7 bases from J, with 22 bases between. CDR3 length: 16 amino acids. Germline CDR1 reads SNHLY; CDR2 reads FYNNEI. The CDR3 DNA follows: TGTGCCAGCAGGGCCTCCGGGCGGCGGGTGGGAAATGAGCAGTTCTTC. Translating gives CASRASGRRVGNEQFF.

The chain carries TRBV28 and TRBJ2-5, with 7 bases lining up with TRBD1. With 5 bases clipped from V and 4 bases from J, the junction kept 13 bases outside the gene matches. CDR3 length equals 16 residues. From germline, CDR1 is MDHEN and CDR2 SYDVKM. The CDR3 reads CASSPYPHRGRETQYF. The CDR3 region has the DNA TGTGCCAGCAGTCCCTACCCGCACAGGGGACGAGAGACCCAGTACTTC.

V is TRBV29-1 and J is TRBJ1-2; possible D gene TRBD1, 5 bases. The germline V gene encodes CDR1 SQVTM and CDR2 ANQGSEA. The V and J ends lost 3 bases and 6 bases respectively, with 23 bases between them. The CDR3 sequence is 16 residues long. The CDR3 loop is CSVEFRGRRNGHGYTF. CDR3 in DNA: TGCAGCGTTGAGTTTCGGGGGAGAAGAAACGGTCATGGCTACACCTTC. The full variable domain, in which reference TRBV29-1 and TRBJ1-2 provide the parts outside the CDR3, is SAVISQKPSRDICQRGTSLTIQCQVDSQVTMMFWYRQQPGQSLTLIATANQGSEATYESGFVIDKFPISRPNLTFSTLTVSNMSPEDSSIYLCSVEFRGRRNGHGYTFGSGTRLTVV.

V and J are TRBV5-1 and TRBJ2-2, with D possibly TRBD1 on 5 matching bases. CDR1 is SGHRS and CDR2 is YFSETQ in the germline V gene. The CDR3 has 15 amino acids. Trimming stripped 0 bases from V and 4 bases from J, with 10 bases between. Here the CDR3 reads CASSLADSVTGELFF. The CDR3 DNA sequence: TGCGCCAGCAGCTTGGCCGACAGTGTCACCGGGGAGCTGTTTTTT.

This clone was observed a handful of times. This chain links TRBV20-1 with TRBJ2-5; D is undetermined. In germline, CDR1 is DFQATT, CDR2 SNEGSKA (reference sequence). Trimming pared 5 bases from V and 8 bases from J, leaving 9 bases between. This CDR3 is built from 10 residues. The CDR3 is CSAAEVTQYF. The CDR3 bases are TGCAGTGCTGCAGAGGTTACCCAGTACTTC.